One and the same sample provided the 26 T cell receptor beta chains below, sequenced in a study of high-grade serous ovarian cancer treatment subgroups. Generated by immunoSEQ multiplex PCR, the TCRdb table keeps only in-frame clones and is missing some. The sample lists fewer than 20,000 clones, around 79% occurring once. Tumor samples were obtained before definitive surgery or chemotherapy. Material: tumor tissue. The receptors derive from a human donor with high-grade serous ovarian cancer.

V and J are TRBV11-3 and TRBJ2-7; unclear D gene. The CDR3 sequence is 11 residues long. With 3 bases removed from V and 0 bases from J, the gap between germline ends came to 0 bases. The germline gives CDR1 SGHNT, CDR2 YENEEA. The CDR3 DNA is TGTGCCAGCAGCTTCTCCTACGAGCAGTACTTC. Translation gives CASSFSYEQYF.

This sequence joins TRBV9 and TRBJ2-3; 7 bases match TRBD2. V trimming: 4 bases; J trimming: 5 bases; junction bases outside the gene matches: 7. This CDR3 is built from 14 residues. Germline-derived CDR1 and CDR2 are SGDLS and YYNGEE. As DNA, the CDR3 is TGTGCCAGCAGCTCCCGACTAGCTGGAGATACGCAGTATTTT. It codes for CASSSRLAGDTQYF. The complete variable domain, with remaining parts taken from reference TRBV9 and TRBJ2-3, reads DSGVTQTPKHLITATGQRVTLRCSPRSGDLSVYWYQQSLDQGLQFLIQYYNGEERAKGNILERFSAQQFPDLHSELNLSSLELGDSALYFCASSSRLAGDTQYFGPGTRLTVL.

The rearrangement links TRBV28 to TRBJ2-1, with TRBD2 matching over 13 bases. V was clipped by 5 bases and J by 3 bases; unmatched bases: 7. CDR1 is MDHEN, CDR2 SYDVKM, per germline. CDR3 length equals 17 residues. CDR3 nucleotide sequence: TGTGCCAGCAGTCCCCCCGGGACTAGCGGGATCTACAATGAGCAGTTCTTC. Protein: CASSPPGTSGIYNEQFF. Using reference TRBV28 and TRBJ2-1 for the parts outside the CDR3, the full variable domain is DVKVTQSSRYLVKRTGEKVFLECVQDMDHENMFWYRQDPGLGLRLIYFSYDVKMKEKGDIPEGYSVSREKKERFSLILESASTNQTSMYLCASSPPGTSGIYNEQFFGPGTRLTVL.

The chain is built from TRBV11-1 and TRBJ2-5; D not certain. From germline, CDR1 is SGHAT and CDR2 FQDESV (reference sequence). This CDR3 is built from 12 residues. The V end lost 0 bases, the J end lost 3 bases, and 2 bases lay between the germline ends. CDR3 DNA sequence: TGTGCCAGCAGCTTAGCGGAAGAGACCCAGTACTTC. Translated, it gives CASSLAEETQYF. The full variable domain, completed using reference TRBV11-1 and TRBJ2-5, is EAEVAQSPRYKITEKSQAVAFWCDPISGHATLYWYRQILGQGPELLVQFQDESVVDDSQLPKDRFSAERLKGVDSTLKIQPAELGDSAMYLCASSLAEETQYFGPGTRLLVL.

V is TRBV2 and J is TRBJ1-5, with 7 nucleotides matching TRBD1. Unmatched junction bases numbered 4, after V lost 6 bases and J lost 2 bases. Germline V gene lookup returns CDR1 SNHLY and CDR2 FYNNEI. The CDR3 extends over 14 amino acids. The CDR3 DNA reads as TGTGCCAGCAGCTTAGACAGGGGCAATCAGCCCCAGCATTTT. This sequence encodes CASSLDRGNQPQHF.

V is TRBV4-1 and J is TRBJ2-3; the D call may be TRBD1 or TRBD2 (6 bases each). The CDR3 has 16 amino acids. Germline CDR1 MGHRA, CDR2 YSYEKL. V was pared by 0 bases and J by 5 bases, with 15 bases between. CDR3 DNA sequence: TGCGCCAGCAGCCAAGAAGGTACGGGGGCGGGAGATACGCAGTATTTT. Protein sequence: CASSQEGTGAGDTQYF.

Worth noting for this clone: A much larger clone differs by one base, so this may be a read error. The chain employs TRBV4-3 and TRBJ2-7, with D hard to call. Germline V gene data show CDR1 as LGHNA and CDR2 as YSLEER. This CDR3 comprises 14 residues. The ends were cut back, 5 bases at V and 2 bases at J, with 13 bases in the middle. This CDR3 reads CASSLYVFPYEQYF. In nucleotides, the CDR3 is TGCGCCAGCAGCTTGTACGTGTTTCCCTACGAGCAGTACTTC.

V usage is TRBV27 and J usage is TRBJ1-2; D uncertain. Germline V gene data show CDR1 as MNHEY and CDR2 as SMNVEV (reference sequence). Trimming took 2 bases from V and 5 from J, leaving 12 bases between them. This CDR3 has 14 residues. The CDR3 region is CASSLTPGRYGYTF. The CDR3 nucleotides are TGTGCCAGCAGTTTAACCCCCGGGAGATATGGCTACACCTTC.

This clone was detected a few times. The V call is TRBV14, the J call TRBJ1-1; D not certain. V lost 1 base and J 1 base, leaving 7 bases between the germline ends. The CDR3 sequence is 14 residues long. CDR1 is SGHDN, CDR2 FVKESK, per germline. CDR3 region: CASSQGRRNTEAFF. CDR3 nucleotides: TGTGCCAGCAGCCAAGGACGGAGGAACACTGAAGCTTTCTTT.

The chain employs TRBV4-1 and TRBJ2-7; D remains ambiguous. CDR3 length: 14 residues. V was clipped by 4 bases and J by 6 bases, with 16 bases between them. CDR1 and CDR2 (germline): MGHRA, YSYEKL. CDR3 sequence (DNA): TGCGCCAGCAGCCCACAGTTGGCCATGGTCGAGCAGTACTTC. The encoded protein is CASSPQLAMVEQYF.

The chain couples TRBV28 to TRBJ1-5; D possibly corresponds to TRBD1 (5 bases). Trimming shortened V by 4 bases and J by 6 bases, and 16 bases separated the two germline ends. Per the germline V gene, CDR1 is MDHEN and CDR2 is SYDVKM. The CDR3 spans 15 residues. Written as DNA, the CDR3 is TGTGCCAGCAGTTCCCTCGACAGAAATAGTCAGCCCCAGCATTTT. As protein: CASSSLDRNSQPQHF.

This chain joins TRBV28 and TRBJ2-2; D gene ambiguous. V was cut by 2 bases and J by 3 bases, with 10 bases left in between. Germline V gives CDR1 MDHEN, CDR2 SYDVKM. The CDR3 contains 15 residues. CDR3 DNA: TGTGCCAGCAGTTTAGTCCCCTCTTACACCGGGGAGCTGTTTTTT. Encoded protein: CASSLVPSYTGELFF.

The rearrangement uses TRBV5-6 and TRBJ1-2; TRBD1 matches 9 bases. The CDR3 is made up of 15 amino acids. Germline values: CDR1 SGHDT, CDR2 YYEEEE. The junction had 7 bases not matched to a gene; V was cut back by 3 bases and J by 4 bases. CDR3 coding DNA: TGTGCCAGCAGCTCTCGGGACAGGGTTCCCTATGGCTACACCTTC. Translated: CASSSRDRVPYGYTF. Combining the CDR3 with reference TRBV5-6 and TRBJ1-2 gives the whole variable domain DAGVTQSPTHLIKTRGQQVTLRCSPKSGHDTVSWYQQALGQGPQFIFQYYEEEERQRGNFPDRFSGHQFPNYSSELNVNALLLGDSALYLCASSSRDRVPYGYTFGSGTRLTVV.

The rearrangement uses TRBV9 and TRBJ1-2, with D perhaps TRBD1 (6 bases). The CDR3 length is 17 residues. Germline CDR1 and CDR2: SGDLS and YYNGEE. V shed 4 bases and J shed 1 base, with 20 bases lying between them. The CDR3 region has the DNA TGTGCCAGCAGCCCGGGCGGGGAGGGGGGGAATAACTATGGCTACACCTTC. Protein product: CASSPGGEGGNNYGYTF.

This chain uses TRBV28 with TRBJ1-1; D gene uncertain. Germline V gives CDR1 MDHEN, CDR2 SYDVKM. V lost 5 bases, J lost 0 bases, and 1 base lay in between. This CDR3 comprises 11 residues. As DNA, the CDR3 is TGTGCCAGCAGTGTGAACACTGAAGCTTTCTTT. Translated: CASSVNTEAFF.

The V gene is TRBV6-5, the J gene TRBJ2-3; D might be TRBD2 (5 bases). The germline CDR1 and CDR2 sequences are MNHEY and SVGAGI. V was trimmed by 5 bases and J by 6 bases, leaving 15 bases between them. The CDR3 has 14 amino acids. The CDR3 DNA sequence: TGTGCCAGCAGTCAAAGGGAGTTGGGCGATACGCAGTATTTT. Protein product: CASSQRELGDTQYF.

The sample holds a few counts of this clone. The gene calls are TRBV7-2 and TRBJ1-2; TRBD1 matches 9 bases. CDR1 is SGHTA, CDR2 FQGNSA, per germline. This CDR3 comprises 15 residues. The junction had 8 bases not matched to a gene; V was cut back by 5 bases and J by 4 bases. CDR3: CASSQPTGGVYGYTF. The CDR3 DNA reads TGTGCCAGCAGCCAACCTACAGGGGGCGTCTATGGCTACACCTTC.

This chain joins TRBV6-4 and TRBJ2-2; tentatively, D is TRBD1 (6 bases). This CDR3 contains 17 residues. V dropped 2 bases and J dropped 6 bases, with 19 bases sitting between them. The germline V gene has CDR1 MRHNA and CDR2 SNTAGT. CDR3 coding DNA: TGTGCCAGCAGTGACGGGGGCAGGGGAAAGGGGGCCGGGGAGCTGTTTTTT. The encoded protein is CASSDGGRGKGAGELFF.

DNA for the CDR3: TGTGCCAGCAGCGTCGAGACAGACTACTCTGGGGCCAACGTCCTGACTTTC. Its protein product is CASSVETDYSGANVLTF. V gene TRBV9 combines with J gene TRBJ2-6; perhaps D is TRBD1 or TRBD2 (5 bases each). The CDR3 runs 17 residues. From germline, CDR1 is SGDLS and CDR2 YYNGEE. V shed 2 bases and J shed 0 bases, with 12 bases lying between them.

This chain connects TRBV28 to TRBJ1-1; TRBD1 aligns across 9 bases. The CDR3 is made up of 16 amino acids. Germline CDR1 and CDR2: MDHEN and SYDVKM. V lost 3 bases to trimming and J lost 3 bases; unmatched junction nucleotides: 8. The CDR3: CASSFRDRGFHTEAFF. The DNA of the CDR3 is TGTGCCAGCAGTTTCCGAGACAGGGGGTTTCACACTGAAGCTTTCTTT.

The chain combines TRBV5-1 with TRBJ1-5; D is ambiguous. V dropped 0 bases and J dropped 6 bases, with 10 bases sitting between them. Germline CDR1 reads SGHRS; CDR2 reads YFSETQ. This CDR3 spans 14 amino acids. This chain's CDR3 is CASSLAPRIQPQHF. The CDR3, as DNA: TGCGCCAGCAGCTTGGCCCCTCGGATTCAGCCCCAGCATTTT.

The chain links TRBV27 to TRBJ1-2, with 8 bases that match TRBD1. V lost 1 base and J lost 6; bases outside the gene matches: 7. Germline values: CDR1 MNHEY, CDR2 SMNVEV (reference sequence). This CDR3 comprises 15 residues. CDR3 nucleotide sequence: TGTGCCAGCAGTTTATTACCAGGGGGCTACGATGGCTACACCTTC. Translating gives CASSLLPGGYDGYTF.

This clone was counted only a few times. The J gene is TRBJ2-2, the V gene TRBV7-9, with no clear D. V lost 5 bases and J lost 8, with 12 bases in between. Germline V gene data show CDR1 as SEHNR and CDR2 as FQNEAQ (reference sequence). The CDR3 has 13 residues. As DNA, the CDR3 is TGTGCCAGCAGCCCGAAACTGGGTGGGGAGCTGTTTTTT. This gives the protein CASSPKLGGELFF.

The chain employs TRBV4-3 and TRBJ1-1; D call uncertain. The CDR3 has 12 amino acids. Trimming left V 4 bases short and J 1 base short, with 4 bases between. The V gene's germline CDR1 is LGHNA and CDR2 YSLEER. The CDR3 protein is CASSRSNTEAFF. The CDR3 region has the DNA TGCGCCAGCAGCCGCTCGAACACTGAAGCTTTCTTT.

The chain employs TRBV4-3 and TRBJ2-7; the D gene is possibly TRBD2 (6 bases). The V gene's germline CDR1 is LGHNA and CDR2 YSLEER. V lost 3 bases, J lost 3 bases, and 15 bases lay in between. The CDR3 is 15 amino acids. CDR3 loop: CASSHHRDSYYEQYF. CDR3 sequence (DNA): TGCGCCAGCAGCCATCACCGGGACTCTTACTACGAGCAGTACTTC.

The chain combines TRBV5-6 with TRBJ2-2; no clear D. Between the trimmed V and J ends, which lost 4 bases and 8 bases, there was a span of 12 bases. This CDR3 spans 13 amino acids. Germline values: CDR1 SGHDT, CDR2 YYEEEE. The CDR3 DNA reads TGTGCCAGCAGCCCGAAACTGGGTGGGGAGCTGTTTTTT. Encoded protein: CASSPKLGGELFF. Full variable domain (missing parts from reference TRBV5-6 and TRBJ2-2): DAGVTQSPTHLIKTRGQQVTLRCSPKSGHDTVSWYQQALGQGPQFIFQYYEEEERQRGNFPDRFSGHQFPNYSSELNVNALLLGDSALYLCASSPKLGGELFFGEGSRLTVL.